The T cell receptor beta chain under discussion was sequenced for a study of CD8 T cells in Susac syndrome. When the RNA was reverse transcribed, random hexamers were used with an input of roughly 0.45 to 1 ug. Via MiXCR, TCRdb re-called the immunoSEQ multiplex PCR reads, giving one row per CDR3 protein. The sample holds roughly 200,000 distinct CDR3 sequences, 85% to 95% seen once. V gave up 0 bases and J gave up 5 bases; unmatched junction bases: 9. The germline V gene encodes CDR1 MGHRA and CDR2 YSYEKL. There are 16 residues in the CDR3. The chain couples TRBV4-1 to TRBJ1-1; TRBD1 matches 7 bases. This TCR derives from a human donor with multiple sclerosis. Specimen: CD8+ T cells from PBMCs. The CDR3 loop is CASSQDSAGGVTEAFF. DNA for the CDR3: TGCGCCAGCAGCCAAGATTCGGCAGGGGGAGTGACTGAAGCTTTCTTT.